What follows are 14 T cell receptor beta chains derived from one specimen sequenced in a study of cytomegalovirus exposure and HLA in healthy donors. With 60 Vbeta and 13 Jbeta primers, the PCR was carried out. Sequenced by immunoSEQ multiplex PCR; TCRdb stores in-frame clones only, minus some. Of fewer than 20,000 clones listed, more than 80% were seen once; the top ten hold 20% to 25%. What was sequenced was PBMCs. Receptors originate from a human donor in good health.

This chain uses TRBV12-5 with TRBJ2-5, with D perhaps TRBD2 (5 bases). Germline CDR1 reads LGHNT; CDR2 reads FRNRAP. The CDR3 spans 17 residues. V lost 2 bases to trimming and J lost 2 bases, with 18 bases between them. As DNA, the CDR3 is TGTGCTAGTGGTTTGCCAACCGGGATTGCGCTACAAGAGACCCAGTACTTC. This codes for CASGLPTGIALQETQYF. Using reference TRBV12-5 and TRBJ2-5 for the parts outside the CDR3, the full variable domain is DARVTQTPRHKVTEMGQEVTMRCQPILGHNTVFWYRQTMMQGLELLAYFRNRAPLDDSGMPKDRFSAEMPDATLATLKIQPSEPRDSAVYFCASGLPTGIALQETQYFGPGTRLLVL.

The CDR3, as DNA: TGCGCCAGCAGTCAAGGGGGACAGGGCTTCAACGAGCAGTACTTC. As protein: CASSQGGQGFNEQYF. The chain combines TRBV23-1 with TRBJ2-7; 9 bases map to TRBD1. TRBV23-1 is sorted into the ORF group, with uncertain function. The V and J ends lost 2 bases and 5 bases, in that order; junction bases with no gene match: 7. The CDR3 length is 15 residues.

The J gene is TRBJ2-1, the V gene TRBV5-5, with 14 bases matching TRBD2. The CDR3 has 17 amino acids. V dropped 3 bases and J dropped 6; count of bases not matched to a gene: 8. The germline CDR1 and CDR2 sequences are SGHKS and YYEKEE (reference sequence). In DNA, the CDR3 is TGTGCCAGCAGCTCACCGCCCGGGACTAGCGGGGGCAATGAGCAGTTCTTC. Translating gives CASSSPPGTSGGNEQFF.

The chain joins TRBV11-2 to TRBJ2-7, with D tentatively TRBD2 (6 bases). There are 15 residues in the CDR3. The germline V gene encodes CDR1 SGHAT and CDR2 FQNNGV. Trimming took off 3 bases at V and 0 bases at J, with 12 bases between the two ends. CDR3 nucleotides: TGTGCCAGCAGCTTCGGCGGGATTAACTCCTACGAGCAGTACTTC. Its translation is CASSFGGINSYEQYF.

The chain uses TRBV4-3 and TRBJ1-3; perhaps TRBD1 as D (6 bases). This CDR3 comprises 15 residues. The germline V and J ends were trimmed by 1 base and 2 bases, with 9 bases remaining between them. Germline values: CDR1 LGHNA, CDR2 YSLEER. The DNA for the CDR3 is TGCGCCAGCAGCCAAGTGGGGGACACTGGAAACACCATATATTTT. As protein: CASSQVGDTGNTIYF.

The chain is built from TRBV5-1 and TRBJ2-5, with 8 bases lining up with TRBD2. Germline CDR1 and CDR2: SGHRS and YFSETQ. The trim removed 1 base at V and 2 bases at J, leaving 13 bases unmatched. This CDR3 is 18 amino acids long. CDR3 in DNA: TGCGCCAGCAGCTTGACGGGTCTACCGGGAGGGTCTCAAGAGACCCAGTACTTC. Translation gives CASSLTGLPGGSQETQYF.

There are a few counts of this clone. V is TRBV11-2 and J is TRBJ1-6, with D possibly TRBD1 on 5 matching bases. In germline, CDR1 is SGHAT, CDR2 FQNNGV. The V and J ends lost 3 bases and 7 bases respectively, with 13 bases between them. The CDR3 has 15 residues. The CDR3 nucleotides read TGTGCCAGCAGCTTCACCGACAGCCCCAATTCACCCCTCCACTTT. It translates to CASSFTDSPNSPLHF.

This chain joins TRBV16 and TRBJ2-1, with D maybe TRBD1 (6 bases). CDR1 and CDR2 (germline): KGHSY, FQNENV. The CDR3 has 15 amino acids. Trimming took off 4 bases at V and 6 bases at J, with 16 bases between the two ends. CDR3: CASSRPGTYLNEQFF. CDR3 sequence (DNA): TGTGCCAGCAGCCGCCCCGGGACATATCTCAATGAGCAGTTCTTC.

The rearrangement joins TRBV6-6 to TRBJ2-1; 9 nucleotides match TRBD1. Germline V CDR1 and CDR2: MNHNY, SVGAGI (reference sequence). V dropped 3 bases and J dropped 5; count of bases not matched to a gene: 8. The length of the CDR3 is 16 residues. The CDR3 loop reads CASSYLRTGVDNEQFF. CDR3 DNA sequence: TGTGCCAGCAGTTATCTAAGGACAGGGGTAGACAATGAGCAGTTCTTC.

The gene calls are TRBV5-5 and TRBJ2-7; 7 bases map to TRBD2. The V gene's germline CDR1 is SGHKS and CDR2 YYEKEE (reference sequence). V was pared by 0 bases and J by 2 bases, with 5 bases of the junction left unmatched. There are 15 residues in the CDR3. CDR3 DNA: TGTGCCAGCAGCTTGGGAGCTAGCGGTGCCTACGAGCAGTACTTC. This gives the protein CASSLGASGAYEQYF.

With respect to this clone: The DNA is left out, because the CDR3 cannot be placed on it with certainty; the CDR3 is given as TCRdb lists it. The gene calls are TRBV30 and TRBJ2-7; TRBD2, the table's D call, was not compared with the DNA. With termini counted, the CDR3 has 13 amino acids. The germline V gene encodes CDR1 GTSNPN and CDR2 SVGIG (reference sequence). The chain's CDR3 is CAWSASVRGEQYF.

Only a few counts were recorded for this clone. For the CDR3, the DNA is TGCAGCGTGGGACAGCGAGATCAGCCCCAGCATTTT. Translated, it gives CSVGQRDQPQHF. V usage is TRBV29-1 and J usage is TRBJ1-5, with 7 nucleotides matching TRBD1. The V and J ends lost 6 bases and 5 bases, in that order; junction bases with no gene match: 4. The CDR3 length is 12 residues. The germline V gene encodes CDR1 SQVTM and CDR2 ANQGSEA.

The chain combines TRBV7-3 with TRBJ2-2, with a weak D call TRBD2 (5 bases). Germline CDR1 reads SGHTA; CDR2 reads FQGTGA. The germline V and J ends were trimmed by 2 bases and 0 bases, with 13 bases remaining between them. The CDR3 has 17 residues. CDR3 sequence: CASSLPGIASNTGELFF. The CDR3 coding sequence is TGTGCCAGCAGCTTACCGGGGATAGCGTCGAACACCGGGGAGCTGTTTTTT.

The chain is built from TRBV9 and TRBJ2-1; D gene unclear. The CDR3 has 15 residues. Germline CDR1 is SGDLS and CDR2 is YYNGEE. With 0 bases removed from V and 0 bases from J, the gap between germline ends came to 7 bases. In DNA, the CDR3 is TGTGCCAGCAGCGTAGTCAGTCGCTCCTACAATGAGCAGTTCTTC. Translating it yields CASSVVSRSYNEQFF.